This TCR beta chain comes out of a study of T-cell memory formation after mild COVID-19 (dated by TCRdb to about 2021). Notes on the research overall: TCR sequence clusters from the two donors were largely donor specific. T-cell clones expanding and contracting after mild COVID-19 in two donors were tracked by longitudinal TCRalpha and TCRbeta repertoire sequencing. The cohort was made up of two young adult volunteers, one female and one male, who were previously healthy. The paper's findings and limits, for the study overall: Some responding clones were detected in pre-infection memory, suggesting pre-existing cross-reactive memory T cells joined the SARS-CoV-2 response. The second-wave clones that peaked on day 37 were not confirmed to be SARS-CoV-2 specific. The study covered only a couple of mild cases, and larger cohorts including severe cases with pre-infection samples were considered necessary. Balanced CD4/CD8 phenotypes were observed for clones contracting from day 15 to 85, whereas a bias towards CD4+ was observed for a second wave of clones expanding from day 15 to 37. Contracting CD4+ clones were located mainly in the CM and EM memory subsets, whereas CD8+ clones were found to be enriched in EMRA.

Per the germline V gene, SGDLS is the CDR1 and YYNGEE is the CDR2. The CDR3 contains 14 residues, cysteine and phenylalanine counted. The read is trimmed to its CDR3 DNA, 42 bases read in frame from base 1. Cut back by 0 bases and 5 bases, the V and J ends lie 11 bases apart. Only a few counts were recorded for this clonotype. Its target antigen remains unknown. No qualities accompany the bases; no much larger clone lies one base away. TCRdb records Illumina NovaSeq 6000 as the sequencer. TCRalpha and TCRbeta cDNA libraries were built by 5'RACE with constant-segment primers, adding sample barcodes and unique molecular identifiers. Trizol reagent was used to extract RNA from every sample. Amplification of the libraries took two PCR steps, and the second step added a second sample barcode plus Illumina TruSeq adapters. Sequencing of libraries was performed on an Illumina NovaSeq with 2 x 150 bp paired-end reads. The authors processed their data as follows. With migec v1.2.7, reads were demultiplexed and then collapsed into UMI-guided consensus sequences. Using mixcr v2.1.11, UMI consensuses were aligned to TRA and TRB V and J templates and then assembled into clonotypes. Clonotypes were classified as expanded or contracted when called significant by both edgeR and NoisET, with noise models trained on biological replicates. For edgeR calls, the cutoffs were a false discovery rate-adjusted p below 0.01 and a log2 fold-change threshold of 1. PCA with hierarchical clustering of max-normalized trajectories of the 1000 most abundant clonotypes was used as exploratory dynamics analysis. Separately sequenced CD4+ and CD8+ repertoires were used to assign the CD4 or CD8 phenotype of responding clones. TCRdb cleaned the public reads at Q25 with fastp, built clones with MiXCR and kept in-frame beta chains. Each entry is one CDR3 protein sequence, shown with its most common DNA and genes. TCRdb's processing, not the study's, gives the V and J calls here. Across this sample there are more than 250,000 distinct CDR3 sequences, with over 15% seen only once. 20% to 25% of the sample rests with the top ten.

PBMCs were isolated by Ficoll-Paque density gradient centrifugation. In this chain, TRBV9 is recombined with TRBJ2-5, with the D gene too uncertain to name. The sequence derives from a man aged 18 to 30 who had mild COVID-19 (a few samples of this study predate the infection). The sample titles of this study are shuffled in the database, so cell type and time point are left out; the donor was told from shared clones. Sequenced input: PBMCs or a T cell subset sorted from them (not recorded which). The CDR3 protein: CASSVGGGLETQYF. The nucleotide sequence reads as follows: TGTGCCAGCAGCGTAGGAGGCGGTTTGGAGACCCAGTACTTC.